This TCR beta chain appears in the sequencing data of a study of OX40 agonist ivuxolimab in advanced cancers. At the level of the whole study: Ivuxolimab, which targeted the costimulatory receptor OX40 (CD134), was an agonistic, fully human IgG2 monoclonal antibody. Intravenous ivuxolimab was administered to patients every 2 weeks at six dose levels: 0.01, 0.1, 0.3, 1.5, 3 and 10 mg/kg. Of the 50 or so patients in dose escalation, 19 had hepatocellular carcinoma, approximately 15 had melanoma, 9 had renal cell carcinoma and 9 had head and neck cancer. A male proportion of 70% to 90% and a mean age of about 60 years, ranging from about 23 to 90, were recorded for the dose-escalation cohort. Prior anti-PD-1, anti-PD-L1 or anti-CTLA-4 therapy was permitted, and checkpoint inhibitors had been received by 40% to 50% of dose-escalation patients. Three dose-escalation patients achieved partial responses, one with hepatocellular carcinoma and two with cutaneous melanoma. Peripheral TCRbeta sequencing aimed to test whether ivuxolimab altered TCR sequence diversity and caused clonal T-cell expansion. The paper covers the monotherapy dose-escalation part of the phase I ivuxolimab trial, which included N of about 50 patients. Study-wide conclusions, independent of this receptor: Low levels of normalized T-cell clonal expansion were also seen in some patients who did not respond. After ivuxolimab, CD8+ T cells had more expanded clones than CD4+ T cells on average. In the 0.1-3.0 mg/kg groups, partial responders were among the patients with the lowest normalized peripheral clonal expansion, particularly in CD8+ T cells. At doses of 0.1 to 3.0 mg/kg, clonal expansion of both CD4+ and CD8+ blood T cells was observed from baseline to week 6. Which antigens the clonally expanded peripheral T cells were specific for was not determined.

To sequence the TCRbeta CDR3 region, genomic DNA was isolated from the sorted cells. The immunoSEQ Assay was used to sequence the TCRbeta CDR3 regions. TCRdb holds this immuneACCESS table with in-frame rearrangements only. Some clones are missing; in checked studies, unresolved V genes explain under half, and the rest has no known cause. The sample profile shows 40,000 to 45,000 clones; 90% to 95% of them were found once. The top ten constitute about 30% of the sample. The germline V gene (reference sequence) sets CDR1 to LNHDA and CDR2 to SQIVND. The CDR3 measures 13 amino acids from cysteine to phenylalanine. Here the CDR3 DNA is all that survives: 39 bases in frame from base 1. Between the V and J ends, shortened by 3 bases and 1 base respectively, the junction contains 6 bases. Note on this clone: Its antigen target is currently unknown. Base qualities are not recorded, but no much larger clone differs from it by a single base.

Patients with autoimmune disease history or receiving systemic immunosuppression were excluded from the trial. Peripheral blood for TCR sequencing was drawn from every dose cohort at baseline, at cycle 4 day 1 and at cycle 7 day 1. The samples were taken from a phase I, first-in-human, multicenter, open-label dose-escalation trial of ivuxolimab. The trial enrolled adults with locally advanced or metastatic head and neck squamous cell, hepatocellular, melanoma or renal cell carcinoma. Before TCR sequencing, CD4+ T cells and CD8+ T cells from peripheral blood were sorted into separate populations. The sequencing used CD4+ or CD8+ T cells sorted from blood, collected in a trial of the OX40 agonist ivuxolimab. The source is an adult with an advanced solid tumor such as melanoma, head and neck, liver or kidney cancer. The chain is assembled from TRBV19 and TRBJ1-1; the D gene identity is not certain. The nucleotide sequence reads as follows: TGTGCCAGTAGTATTAGTGGGAACACTGAAGCTTTCTTT. Its amino acids are CASSISGNTEAFF. The full variable domain, completed from the reference TRBV19 and TRBJ1-1 proteins outside the CDR3, reads DGGITQSPKYLFRKEGQNVTLSCEQNLNHDAMYWYRQDPGQGLRLIYYSQIVNDFQKGDIAEGYSVSREKKESFPLTVTSAQKNPTAFYLCASSISGNTEAFFGQGTRLTVV.